This T cell receptor (beta chain) is drawn from a study of blood T cells in healthy people across ages. Turning to the study itself: Capture by template switching was about one barcoded beta molecule per two T cells.

The CDR3 consists of 13 residues. Germline lookup yields CDR1 LNHDA and CDR2 SQIVND (reference sequence). The ends were cut back, 10 bases at V and 0 bases at J, with 12 bases in the middle. The authors ran a second PCR of about 6 to 11 cycles using a sample-barcoded 5' primer and a J-beta primer mix. A single record per CDR3 protein comes from TCRdb applying MiXCR to the 5' RACE reads. Seen here are 850,000 to 1,000,000 distinct CDR3 sequences, roughly 52% observed once, and the top ten hold around 15%. This clonotype was seen a few times. The gene calls are TRBV19 and TRBJ1-1; tentative D call: TRBD1 (5 bases). The specimen sequenced was blood. This clonotype was obtained from a man aged 25-45 years in good health. CDR3 amino acids: CATAGTMNTEAFF. The CDR3 DNA is TGTGCCACAGCAGGGACCATGAACACTGAAGCTTTCTTT.